This T cell receptor (beta chain) appears in the sequencing data of a study of T cell responses to AZD1222 COVID-19 vaccine. The data were produced by immunoSEQ multiplex PCR, yet TCRdb's version contains in-frame clones alone and is incomplete. This table holds about 21,000 clones, roughly 80% found once. Points from the study as a whole: The number of AZD1222 recipients seropositive at baseline was only five or six. Donors skewed white British and female; clonal diversity was possibly underestimated. Increases in Spike-specific TCR breadth and depth were seen after two AZD1222 doses.

Pooling of second doses given at about 4 or about 12 weeks was done. Details on this clone: Its antigen is as yet unknown.

This specimen was peripheral blood, taken 28 days after the second AZD1222 dose. This receptor was taken from an adult who received the AZD1222 COVID-19 vaccine.

In DNA form, the CDR3 reads TGTGCCAGCAGGAAGAACGGTTTGGGAAACACCATATATTTT. Translated, it gives CASRKNGLGNTIYF. The chain links TRBV11-1 to TRBJ1-3; unclear D gene. This CDR3 contains 14 residues. V dropped 6 bases and J dropped 4 bases, with 13 bases sitting between them. Germline assignment: CDR1 SGHAT and CDR2 FQDESV (reference sequence).